These 11 T cell receptor beta chains share one sample of origin, sequenced in a study of human CD4 T cells and Enterobacteriaceae. Generated by immunoSEQ multiplex PCR, the TCRdb table keeps only in-frame clones and is missing some. The sample shows about 27,000 clones, 70% to 90% of them seen only once. The memory gate held CD4+ cells that were not CD45RA+CCR7+CD95- naive cells, over 98% pure. Sequenced input: memory CD4+ T cells from blood. The source of these receptors is a human donor in good health.

V is TRBV20-1 and J is TRBJ2-1; 8 nucleotides line up with TRBD2. Germline V lookup: CDR1 DFQATT, CDR2 SNEGSKA (reference sequence). The CDR3 has 11 amino acids. V dropped 2 bases and J dropped 9; count of bases not matched to a gene: 0. CDR3 sequence reads: CSARTSGEQFF. CDR3 in DNA: TGCAGTGCTAGAACTAGCGGTGAGCAGTTCTTC.

The chain has TRBV21-1 and TRBJ2-2. TRBV21-1 corresponds to a pseudogene. This CDR3 region has 18 residues. The CDR3 protein is CVSPHPILTGANTGELFF. The CDR3 DNA reads as TGTGTGTCGCCCCATCCAATATTAACGGGCGCGAACACCGGGGAGCTGTTTTTT.

This rearrangement joins TRBV7-9 to TRBJ2-4; TRBD2 matches at 9 bases. The CDR3 runs to 14 residues. Germline lookup yields CDR1 SEHNR and CDR2 FQNEAQ (reference sequence). With V trimmed by 7 bases and J by 6 bases, 7 bases remained unmatched. The CDR3: CASTWGGRGNIQYF. CDR3 coding DNA: TGTGCCAGCACCTGGGGCGGGAGGGGAAACATTCAGTACTTC.

CDR3 sequence reads: CASSNRQGYEQYF. The CDR3 DNA sequence: TGTGCCAGCAGCAACCGACAGGGCTACGAGCAGTACTTC. The chain couples TRBV9 to TRBJ2-7, with TRBD1 matching 7 bases. Trimming cost V 4 bases and J 3 bases; bases outside gene matches: 4. Looked up from germline, CDR1 is SGDLS and CDR2 is YYNGEE. CDR3 length equals 13 residues.

This chain links TRBV5-8 with TRBJ1-2; D gene ambiguous. The CDR3 runs 16 residues. Trimming shortened V by 4 bases and J by 4 bases, and 20 bases separated the two germline ends. CDR1 SGHTS and CDR2 YDEGEE come from the germline V gene. CDR3 sequence (DNA): TGTGCCAGCAGCCCAAAGGCTGGCTCAGGCATCTATGGCTACACCTTC. Protein: CASSPKAGSGIYGYTF.

This clone was found once. The chain has TRBV5-1 and TRBJ2-3, with D possibly matching TRBD2 (5 bases). The CDR3 runs to 15 residues. Trimming removed 4 bases at V and 6 bases at J, with 18 bases between. From germline, CDR1 is SGHRS and CDR2 YFSETQ. The CDR3 nucleotides are TGCGCCAGCAGCCGAGGAGGCGGGCGTGAGGATACGCAGTATTTT. Protein product: CASSRGGGREDTQYF.

V is TRBV18 and J is TRBJ1-3; D is possibly TRBD1 (5 bases). CDR1 and CDR2 from the germline V gene are KGHSH and LQKENI. Trimming took 3 bases from V and 0 from J, leaving 15 bases between them. The CDR3 is 17 amino acids. CDR3 nucleotide sequence: TGTGCCAGCTCACCCCAACCGGCGGGGACCTCTGGAAACACCATATATTTT. Translated, it gives CASSPQPAGTSGNTIYF.

The chain is built from TRBV6-5 and TRBJ1-1; no reliable D call. V gave up 2 bases and J gave up 1 base, with 8 bases separating them. The V gene's germline CDR1 is MNHEY and CDR2 SVGAGI. The CDR3 has 14 residues. The CDR3 region has the DNA TGTGCCAGCAGTTACGGCCGGCAGAACACTGAAGCTTTCTTT. Protein product: CASSYGRQNTEAFF.

The chain links TRBV25-1 to TRBJ1-1; a possible D gene is TRBD1 (5 bases). V lost 1 base and J lost 6, with 15 bases in between. The CDR3 covers 15 residues. CDR1 and CDR2 (germline): MGHDK, SYGVNS. As DNA, the CDR3 is TGTGCCAGCAGTGAATCCACGGGGCGACGGGCTGAAGCTTTCTTT. Its translation: CASSESTGRRAEAFF.

V and J are TRBV5-4 and TRBJ2-1, with TRBD2 matching 9 bases. Germline lookup yields CDR1 SGHNT and CDR2 YYREEE (reference sequence). The trim removed 0 bases at V and 8 bases at J, leaving 6 bases unmatched. This CDR3 region has 15 residues. The CDR3 loop is CASSLGGRAVYEQFF. The CDR3, as DNA: TGTGCCAGCAGCTTGGGCGGGAGGGCTGTGTATGAGCAGTTCTTC. The whole variable domain, remainder taken from reference TRBV5-4 and TRBJ2-1, is ETGVTQSPTHLIKTRGQQVTLRCSSQSGHNTVSWYQQALGQGPQFIFQYYREEENGRGNFPPRFSGLQFPNYSSELNVNALELDDSALYLCASSLGGRAVYEQFFGPGTRLTVL.

This clone was seen only once. The chain is built from TRBV11-3 and TRBJ2-1; possibly TRBD2 for D (6 bases). CDR3 length: 16 residues. The germline V and J ends were trimmed by 1 base and 1 base, with 11 bases remaining between them. Germline loops: CDR1 SGHNT, CDR2 YENEEA. CDR3 amino acids: CASSLGGGASYNEQFF. In DNA, the CDR3 is TGTGCCAGCAGCTTAGGGGGAGGAGCTTCCTACAATGAGCAGTTCTTC.